The rows below give T cell receptor beta chains drawn from one sample of a study of identical twins. TCRdb reprocessed the 5' RACE reads via MiXCR and lists one record per CDR3 protein. The table has 1.5 million to 2 million distinct CDR3 sequences, about 32% seen once. Sample: cord blood. The receptors shown here come from a newborn girl in good health. CDR3s include the opening cysteine and the closing phenylalanine or tryptophan. Each record gives: J gene, clone size, D gene, V gene, CDR3 DNA, CDR3 protein. A D gene is named only where the DNA matches it firmly. Clone size is shown for a subset of rows, as once, few, many or a class of expanded clone.

j_gene: TRBJ2-3; abundance: NA; d_gene: TRBD2; v_gene: TRBV4-1; CDR3nt: TGCGCCAGCAGCCAAGGGACCCTAGCGGGAGTCAGGGATACGCAGTATTTT; CDR3aa: CASSQGTLAGVRDTQYF
j_gene: TRBJ2-1; abundance: NA; d_gene: TRBD2; v_gene: TRBV7-2; CDR3nt: TGTGCCAGCAGCCCCCGAGGGGCGGGGGTGGATGAGCAGTTCTTC; CDR3aa: CASSPRGAGVDEQFF
j_gene: TRBJ2-4; abundance: NA; d_gene: NA; v_gene: TRBV28; CDR3nt: TGTGCCAGCAGACCGGCTAGTGAGGCCAAAAACATTCAGTACTTC; CDR3aa: CASRPASEAKNIQYF
j_gene: TRBJ2-1; abundance: many; d_gene: TRBD2; v_gene: TRBV4-2; CDR3nt: TGTGCCAGCAGCCAAGAGGGACTAGCGGGAGGGAATGAGCAGTTCTTC; CDR3aa: CASSQEGLAGGNEQFF
j_gene: TRBJ2-7; abundance: NA; d_gene: TRBD1; v_gene: TRBV5-1; CDR3nt: TGCGCCAGCGGACCCGGGACAGGGGATTATCATGAGCAGTACTTC; CDR3aa: CASGPGTGDYHEQYF
j_gene: TRBJ1-2; abundance: NA; d_gene: NA; v_gene: TRBV14; CDR3nt: TGTGCCAGCAGCAATACACCTTATGGCTACACCTTC; CDR3aa: CASSNTPYGYTF
j_gene: TRBJ2-1; abundance: NA; d_gene: NA; v_gene: TRBV6-6; CDR3nt: TGTGCCAGCCGCGGGGTGGATGAGCAGTTCTTC; CDR3aa: CASRGVDEQFF
j_gene: TRBJ1-1; abundance: many; d_gene: TRBD1; v_gene: TRBV25-1; CDR3nt: TGTGCCAGCAGGGGACAGTTGAACACTGAAGCTTTCTTT; CDR3aa: CASRGQLNTEAFF
j_gene: TRBJ2-7; abundance: NA; d_gene: NA; v_gene: TRBV5-1; CDR3nt: TGCGCCAGCAGCTTGGGGGCCACAGGGAACGACGAGCAGTACTTC; CDR3aa: CASSLGATGNDEQYF
j_gene: TRBJ1-5; abundance: few; d_gene: NA; v_gene: TRBV5-1; CDR3nt: TGCGCCAGCAGCTTGCGCAACTATAGCAATCAGCCCCAGCATTTT; CDR3aa: CASSLRNYSNQPQHF
j_gene: TRBJ1-2; abundance: many; d_gene: TRBD1; v_gene: TRBV19; CDR3nt: TGTGCCAGCAGTATGACAGGGGCCAACTATGGCTACACCTTC; CDR3aa: CASSMTGANYGYTF
j_gene: TRBJ1-3; abundance: NA; d_gene: NA; v_gene: TRBV28; CDR3nt: TGTGCCAGCAGTCCCGCCTCCCAGTCTGGAAACACCATATATTTT; CDR3aa: CASSPASQSGNTIYF
j_gene: TRBJ2-3; abundance: few; d_gene: TRBD2; v_gene: TRBV11-3; CDR3nt: TGTGCCAGCAGCCGCGGACTAGCGGAAGATACGCAGTATTTT; CDR3aa: CASSRGLAEDTQYF
j_gene: TRBJ1-1; abundance: few; d_gene: NA; v_gene: TRBV27; CDR3nt: TGTGCCAGCAGTTCTCGGTTGAACACTGAAGCTTTCTTT; CDR3aa: CASSSRLNTEAFF
j_gene: TRBJ2-7; abundance: many; d_gene: TRBD2; v_gene: TRBV18; CDR3nt: TGTGCCAGCAGTCCGGGACTAGCCTACGAGCAGTACTTC; CDR3aa: CASSPGLAYEQYF
j_gene: TRBJ2-3; abundance: NA; d_gene: TRBD1; v_gene: TRBV24-1; CDR3nt: TGTGCCACCAGTGATTCGGGACAGGGTATGGCAGATACGCAGTATTTT; CDR3aa: CATSDSGQGMADTQYF
j_gene: TRBJ1-5; abundance: NA; d_gene: NA; v_gene: TRBV20-1; CDR3nt: TGCAGTGCAAGAAGGGGTGGCAATCAGCCCCAGCATTTT; CDR3aa: CSARRGGNQPQHF
j_gene: TRBJ1-1; abundance: NA; d_gene: NA; v_gene: TRBV10-3; CDR3nt: TGTGCCATCAGTGACGGCCTTAGGGGGAACACTGAAGCTTTCTTT; CDR3aa: CAISDGLRGNTEAFF
j_gene: TRBJ2-3; abundance: NA; d_gene: NA; v_gene: TRBV20-1; CDR3nt: TGCAGTGCTAGGCGGGCCCTAGCGAGCGGGAGCACAGATACGCAGTATTTT; CDR3aa: CSARRALASGSTDTQYF
j_gene: TRBJ2-5; abundance: few; d_gene: TRBD2; v_gene: TRBV2; CDR3nt: TGTGCCAGCCGAAGCGGGGGGCATCAAGAGACCCAGTACTTC; CDR3aa: CASRSGGHQETQYF
j_gene: TRBJ2-7; abundance: NA; d_gene: NA; v_gene: TRBV20-1; CDR3nt: TGCAGTGCTAGAGAACGAAGGGGAGTAGGCGAGCAGTACTTC; CDR3aa: CSARERRGVGEQYF
j_gene: TRBJ1-6; abundance: few; d_gene: NA; v_gene: TRBV20-1; CDR3nt: TGCAGTGCTAGAGAACAAGACAGACACTATTCACCCCTCCACTTT; CDR3aa: CSAREQDRHYSPLHF
j_gene: TRBJ2-7; abundance: few; d_gene: TRBD2; v_gene: TRBV4-1; CDR3nt: TGCGCCAGCAGCCCCTCCGGGACTAGCGGGAGAATAAGTTACGAGCAGTACTTC; CDR3aa: CASSPSGTSGRISYEQYF
j_gene: TRBJ2-7; abundance: NA; d_gene: NA; v_gene: TRBV6-1; CDR3nt: TGTGCCAGCAGTGAAGGGTGGAACGAGCAGTACTTC; CDR3aa: CASSEGWNEQYF